The rows below give T cell receptor beta chains drawn from one sample of a study of cytomegalovirus exposure and HLA in healthy donors. The protocol was immunoSEQ multiplex PCR, while the TCRdb copy is restricted to in-frame clones and leaves out a portion. Of some 220,000 clones in the sample, around nine tenths were seen once. Sequencing input: PBMCs. The receptors shown here come from a woman aged 18-30 years in good health and CMV-seronegative. CDR3s include the opening cysteine and the closing phenylalanine or tryptophan. Each record gives: J gene, D gene, clone size, V gene, CDR3 protein, CDR3 DNA. The D gene is left open where the match is weak. Not every row has a clone size; where given, it reads once, few, many or a size class.

j_call: TRBJ2-2
d_call: NA
clone_size: NA
v_call: TRBV11-3
cdr3_aa: CASSFETPNTGELFF
cdr3_nt: TGTGCCAGCAGCTTCGAGACACCGAACACCGGGGAGCTGTTTTTT

j_call: TRBJ2-7
d_call: TRBD1
clone_size: NA
v_call: TRBV29-1
cdr3_aa: CSAYRGVSYEQYF
cdr3_nt: TGCAGCGCGTACAGGGGGGTCTCCTACGAGCAGTACTTC

j_call: TRBJ1-1
d_call: TRBD1
clone_size: NA
v_call: TRBV27
cdr3_aa: CASSSAQGVYSAEAFF
cdr3_nt: TGTGCCAGCAGTTCAGCTCAGGGGGTGTATTCGGCTGAAGCTTTCTTT

j_call: TRBJ2-6
d_call: TRBD1
clone_size: NA
v_call: TRBV19
cdr3_aa: CASSSPGQISGANVLTF
cdr3_nt: TGTGCCAGTAGTTCCCCGGGACAGATCTCTGGGGCCAACGTCCTGACTTTC

j_call: TRBJ2-7
d_call: NA
clone_size: NA
v_call: TRBV7-2
cdr3_aa: CASAPSSGYEQYF
cdr3_nt: TGTGCCAGCGCCCCATCATCGGGCTACGAGCAGTACTTC

j_call: TRBJ1-1
d_call: NA
clone_size: NA
v_call: TRBV6-1
cdr3_aa: CASSASSRVEAFF
cdr3_nt: TGTGCCAGCAGTGCCTCGTCGAGAGTTGAAGCTTTCTTT

j_call: TRBJ2-7
d_call: NA
clone_size: NA
v_call: TRBV29-1
cdr3_aa: CSGGDSPLLPEQYF
cdr3_nt: TGCAGCGGGGGGGATTCGCCACTTCTCCCCGAGCAGTACTTC

j_call: TRBJ1-1
d_call: NA
clone_size: NA
v_call: TRBV6-5
cdr3_aa: CASSYSAASNTEAFF
cdr3_nt: TGTGCCAGCAGTTACTCGGCGGCTTCGAACACTGAAGCTTTCTTT

j_call: TRBJ2-2
d_call: TRBD1
clone_size: NA
v_call: TRBV6-5
cdr3_aa: CASRPGQHGELFF
cdr3_nt: TGTGCCAGCAGGCCGGGACAGCACGGGGAGCTGTTTTTT

j_call: TRBJ1-4
d_call: NA
clone_size: NA
v_call: TRBV5-1
cdr3_aa: CASRDSRGRGEKLFF
cdr3_nt: TGCGCCAGCAGGGATAGTAGGGGTCGAGGTGAAAAACTGTTTTTT

j_call: TRBJ2-3
d_call: TRBD2
clone_size: once
v_call: TRBV4-2
cdr3_aa: CASSQRAGTMYTQYF
cdr3_nt: TGTGCCAGCAGCCAAAGAGCCGGGACTATGTATACGCAGTATTTT

j_call: TRBJ1-4
d_call: TRBD1
clone_size: NA
v_call: TRBV10-3
cdr3_aa: CAISDDRDRGTNEKLFF
cdr3_nt: TGTGCCATCAGTGATGATCGGGACAGGGGAACTAATGAAAAACTGTTTTTT

j_call: TRBJ1-1
d_call: NA
clone_size: NA
v_call: TRBV5-1
cdr3_aa: CASSSWTANTEAFF
cdr3_nt: TGCGCCAGCAGCTCTTGGACAGCGAACACTGAAGCTTTCTTT

j_call: TRBJ2-7
d_call: TRBD2
clone_size: once
v_call: TRBV29-1
cdr3_aa: CSVPIAGVREQYF
cdr3_nt: TGCAGCGTCCCTATAGCGGGAGTGAGGGAGCAGTACTTC

j_call: TRBJ2-2
d_call: TRBD1
clone_size: NA
v_call: TRBV19
cdr3_aa: CASRNRGTGNTGELFF
cdr3_nt: TGTGCCAGTAGAAACCGCGGGACAGGGAACACCGGGGAGCTGTTTTTT

j_call: TRBJ2-1
d_call: TRBD2
clone_size: NA
v_call: TRBV7-9
cdr3_aa: CASSSFWWSGSKSYNEQFF
cdr3_nt: TGTGCCAGCAGCTCCTTCTGGTGGAGCGGGAGCAAATCCTACAATGAGCAGTTCTTC

j_call: TRBJ1-2
d_call: NA
clone_size: NA
v_call: TRBV2
cdr3_aa: CASSERGTSGYTF
cdr3_nt: TGTGCCAGCAGTGAAAGGGGAACGAGTGGCTACACCTTC

j_call: TRBJ1-1
d_call: TRBD1
clone_size: NA
v_call: TRBV18
cdr3_aa: CASSPGQGIEAFF
cdr3_nt: TGTGCCAGCTCACCAGGACAGGGTATTGAAGCTTTCTTT

j_call: TRBJ2-7
d_call: NA
clone_size: NA
v_call: TRBV19
cdr3_aa: CASSMVGAPTYEQYF
cdr3_nt: TGTGCCAGTAGTATGGTTGGAGCGCCTACCTACGAGCAGTACTTC

j_call: TRBJ2-2
d_call: NA
clone_size: NA
v_call: TRBV12-5
cdr3_aa: CASGLVRQGLNPTIIPNTGELFF
cdr3_nt: TGTGCTAGTGGTTTGGTACGCCAGGGCCTTAATCCTACCATCATCCCCAACACCGGGGAGCTGTTTTTT

j_call: TRBJ2-1
d_call: TRBD2
clone_size: NA
v_call: TRBV11-3
cdr3_aa: CASSLREGSYNEQFF
cdr3_nt: TGTGCCAGCAGCTTGCGGGAGGGCTCCTACAATGAGCAGTTCTTC

j_call: TRBJ1-1
d_call: NA
clone_size: NA
v_call: TRBV10-3
cdr3_aa: CATGQLQTDTEAFF
cdr3_nt: TGTGCCACCGGACAGCTTCAAACGGACACTGAAGCTTTCTTT

j_call: TRBJ1-3
d_call: TRBD1
clone_size: NA
v_call: TRBV9
cdr3_aa: CASSAQGQGSRNTIYF
cdr3_nt: TGTGCCAGCAGCGCCCAGGGACAGGGGAGCCGAAACACCATATATTTT

j_call: TRBJ2-3
d_call: TRBD1
clone_size: NA
v_call: TRBV2
cdr3_aa: CASSDRGSPDTQYF
cdr3_nt: TGTGCCAGCAGTGACAGGGGGAGTCCGGATACGCAGTATTTT

j_call: TRBJ2-7
d_call: TRBD2
clone_size: few
v_call: TRBV2
cdr3_aa: CASRQTSGKYEQYF
cdr3_nt: TGTGCCAGCCGACAGACTAGCGGGAAATACGAGCAGTACTTC

j_call: TRBJ2-7
d_call: NA
clone_size: NA
v_call: TRBV18
cdr3_aa: CASSPDRLVGEQYF
cdr3_nt: TGTGCCAGCTCCCCAGACAGGTTAGTCGGCGAGCAGTACTTC

j_call: TRBJ2-7
d_call: TRBD2
clone_size: once
v_call: TRBV14
cdr3_aa: CASSQSLIAGSNEQYF
cdr3_nt: TGTGCCAGCAGCCAATCATTAATAGCGGGAAGCAACGAGCAGTACTTC

j_call: TRBJ2-1
d_call: TRBD1
clone_size: few
v_call: TRBV11-2
cdr3_aa: CASSSLEGARNEQFF
cdr3_nt: TGTGCCAGCAGCTCCCTTGAGGGGGCCCGTAATGAGCAGTTCTTC

j_call: TRBJ2-1
d_call: NA
clone_size: once
v_call: TRBV30
cdr3_aa: CAWRLSSYNEQFF
cdr3_nt: TGTGCCTGGAGGCTGAGCTCCTACAATGAGCAGTTCTTC

j_call: TRBJ2-1
d_call: TRBD2
clone_size: once
v_call: TRBV7-3
cdr3_aa: CASSLGLAGGHEQFF
cdr3_nt: TGTGCCAGCAGCCTCGGACTAGCGGGAGGCCATGAGCAGTTCTTC

j_call: TRBJ1-1
d_call: NA
clone_size: NA
v_call: TRBV7-6
cdr3_aa: CASSSGGAPEAFF
cdr3_nt: TGTGCCAGCAGCTCGGGGGGGGCCCCCGAAGCTTTCTTT

j_call: TRBJ1-1
d_call: NA
clone_size: NA
v_call: TRBV5-6
cdr3_aa: CASSLGWRMMNTEAFF
cdr3_nt: TGTGCCAGCAGCTTGGGATGGCGGATGATGAACACTGAAGCTTTCTTT

j_call: TRBJ1-5
d_call: TRBD1
clone_size: NA
v_call: TRBV2
cdr3_aa: CASSQGQGGWQPQHF
cdr3_nt: TGTGCCAGCAGTCAAGGACAGGGAGGTTGGCAGCCCCAGCATTTT

j_call: TRBJ2-3
d_call: NA
clone_size: NA
v_call: TRBV27
cdr3_aa: CASSLQDSDTQYF
cdr3_nt: TGTGCCAGCAGTCTCCAGGATTCAGATACGCAGTATTTT

j_call: TRBJ2-1
d_call: TRBD2
clone_size: NA
v_call: TRBV11-3
cdr3_aa: CASSLKGGGYNEQFF
cdr3_nt: TGTGCCAGCAGCTTAAAAGGCGGGGGATACAATGAGCAGTTCTTC

j_call: TRBJ2-7
d_call: NA
clone_size: once
v_call: TRBV6-5
cdr3_aa: CASINAGSYEQYF
cdr3_nt: TGTGCCAGCATCAACGCCGGCTCCTACGAGCAGTACTTC

j_call: TRBJ2-1
d_call: NA
clone_size: NA
v_call: TRBV29-1
cdr3_aa: CSVGGVDEQFF
cdr3_nt: TGCAGCGTTGGGGGCGTGGATGAGCAGTTCTTC

j_call: TRBJ1-2
d_call: NA
clone_size: NA
v_call: TRBV27
cdr3_aa: CASSFTGYGYTF
cdr3_nt: TGTGCCAGCAGTTTTACAGGTTATGGCTACACCTTC